The source of this T cell receptor (beta chain) is a study of cytomegalovirus exposure and HLA in healthy donors. Germline CDR1 SEHNR, CDR2 FQNEAQ (reference sequence). Trimming at V came to 5 bases and at J to 6 bases, leaving 16 bases not matched to a gene. This CDR3 spans 16 amino acids. Primers included in the PCR were 60 Vbeta and 13 Jbeta primers. TCRdb keeps only in-frame clones here, not all; method: immunoSEQ multiplex PCR. The sample lists 110,000 to 150,000 clones, around 70% seen once, with approximately 2% in the top ten. The chain links TRBV7-9 to TRBJ2-7, with 7 positions matching TRBD2. The sequenced sample consisted of PBMCs. The TCR sequence derives from a woman aged 60-75 years in good health and CMV-seropositive. In nucleotides, the CDR3 is TGTGCCAGCAGCCCCCGGGGCGCGGGAGTCTTCAGCGAGCAGTACTTC. Protein: CASSPRGAGVFSEQYF.